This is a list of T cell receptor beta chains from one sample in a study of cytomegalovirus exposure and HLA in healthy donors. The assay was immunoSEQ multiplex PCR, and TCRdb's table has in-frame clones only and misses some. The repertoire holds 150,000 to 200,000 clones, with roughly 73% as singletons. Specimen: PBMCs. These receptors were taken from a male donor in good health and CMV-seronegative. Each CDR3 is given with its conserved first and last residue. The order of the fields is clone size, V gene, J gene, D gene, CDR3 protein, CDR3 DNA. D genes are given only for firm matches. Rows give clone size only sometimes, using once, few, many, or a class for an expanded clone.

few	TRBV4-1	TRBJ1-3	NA	CASSPLQGGNTIYF	TGCGCCAGCAGCCCTCTGCAGGGGGGAAACACCATATATTTT
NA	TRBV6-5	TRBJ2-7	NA	CASRVARGPYEQYF	TGTGCCAGCAGGGTCGCCAGGGGACCTTACGAGCAGTACTTC
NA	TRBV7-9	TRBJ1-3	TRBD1	CASSFSQQGRNTIYF	TGTGCCAGCAGCTTTTCCCAACAGGGGAGAAACACCATATATTTT
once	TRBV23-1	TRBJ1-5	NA	CASSQSVKGYQPQHF	TGCGCCAGCAGTCAATCGGTGAAGGGGTATCAGCCCCAGCATTTT
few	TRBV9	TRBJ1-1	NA	CASSATTGNTEAFF	TGTGCCAGCAGCGCTACTACAGGGAACACTGAAGCTTTCTTT
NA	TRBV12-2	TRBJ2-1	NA	CASRLVWCPGNYNEQFF	TGTGCAAGTCGCTTAGTCTGGTGTCCGGGAAACTACAATGAGCAGTTCTTC
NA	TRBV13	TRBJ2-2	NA	CASSLVSGELFF	TGTGCCAGCAGCTTAGTCAGCGGGGAGCTGTTTTTT
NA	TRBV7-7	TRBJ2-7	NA	CASSLALGEGYEQYF	TGTGCCAGCAGCTTAGCGCTCGGCGAGGGCTACGAGCAGTACTTC
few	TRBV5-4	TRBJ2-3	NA	CASSPSWGRTSSTDTQYF	TGTGCCAGCAGCCCCTCCTGGGGCCGGACGTCTAGCACAGATACGCAGTATTTT
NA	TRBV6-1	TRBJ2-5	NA	CASTLFFEETQYF	TGTGCCAGCACCTTATTCTTTGAAGAGACCCAGTACTTC
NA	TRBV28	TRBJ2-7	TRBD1	CASLRGTDEQYF	TGTGCCAGCCTACGTGGGACAGACGAGCAGTACTTC
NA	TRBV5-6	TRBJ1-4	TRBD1	CASSRQGANEKLFF	TGTGCCAGCAGTCGACAGGGTGCTAATGAAAAACTGTTTTTT
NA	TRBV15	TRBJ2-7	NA	CATSRDIAMEGSEQYF	TGTGCCACCAGCAGAGACATAGCCATGGAGGGCAGCGAGCAGTACTTC
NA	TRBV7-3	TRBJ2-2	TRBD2	CASSKGLAGGRELFF	TGTGCCAGCAGCAAGGGACTAGCGGGGGGAAGGGAGCTGTTTTTT
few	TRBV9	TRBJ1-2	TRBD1	CASSAGLDRGIGYTF	TGTGCCAGCAGCGCGGGATTGGACAGGGGGATAGGCTACACCTTC
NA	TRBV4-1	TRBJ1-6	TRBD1	CASSQDNGQGNSPLHF	TGCGCCAGCAGCCAAGATAACGGACAGGGGAATTCACCCCTCCACTTT
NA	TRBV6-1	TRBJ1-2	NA	CASSEIRGSNYGYTF	TGTGCCAGCAGTGAGATAAGGGGATCGAACTATGGCTACACCTTC
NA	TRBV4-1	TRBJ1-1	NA	CASSQRVGMNTEAFF	TGCGCCAGCAGCCAACGTGTCGGTATGAACACTGAAGCTTTCTTT
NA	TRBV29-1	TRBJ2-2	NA	CSVVIETGELFF	TGCAGCGTTGTGATAGAAACCGGGGAGCTGTTTTTT
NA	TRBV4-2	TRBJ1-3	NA	CASSQDWSSGNTIYF	TGTGCCAGCAGCCAAGACTGGAGCTCTGGAAACACCATATATTTT
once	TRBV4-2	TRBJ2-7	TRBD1	CASSQGPEGQGYEQYF	TGTGCCAGCAGCCAAGGTCCCGAGGGACAGGGGTACGAGCAGTACTTC
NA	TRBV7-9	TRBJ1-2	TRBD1	CASSPRQGQVYGYTF	TGTGCCAGCAGCCCCCGACAGGGCCAGGTCTATGGCTACACCTTC
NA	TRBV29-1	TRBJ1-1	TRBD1	CSAWGQGTSEAFF	TGCAGCGCCTGGGGACAGGGGACTTCTGAAGCTTTCTTT
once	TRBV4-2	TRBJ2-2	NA	CASSQVGRGAGGGELFF	TGTGCCAGCAGCCAAGTCGGCAGGGGGGCAGGGGGCGGGGAGCTGTTTTTT
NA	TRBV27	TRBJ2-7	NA	CASSRYPGYEQYF	TGTGCCAGCAGTCGCTATCCCGGGTATGAGCAGTACTTC
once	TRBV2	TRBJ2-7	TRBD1	CASSSDRVYEQYF	TGTGCCAGCAGTTCGGACAGGGTCTACGAGCAGTACTTC
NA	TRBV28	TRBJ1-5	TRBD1	CASSLTGVSNQPQHF	TGTGCCAGCAGTCTTACAGGGGTGAGCAATCAGCCCCAGCATTTT
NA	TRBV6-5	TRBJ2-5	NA	CASSIARGKQETQYF	TGTGCCAGCAGTATAGCCCGGGGGAAACAAGAGACCCAGTACTTC
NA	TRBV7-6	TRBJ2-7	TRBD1	CASSRTQGFSYEQYF	TGTGCCAGCAGCCGGACACAGGGGTTCTCCTACGAGCAGTACTTC
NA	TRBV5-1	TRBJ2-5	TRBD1	CASSLGDRDQETQYF	TGCGCCAGCAGCTTGGGCGACAGGGACCAAGAGACCCAGTACTTC
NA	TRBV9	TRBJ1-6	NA	CASSVRESMSSYNSPLHF	TGTGCCAGCAGCGTTCGGGAGAGCATGAGCTCCTATAATTCACCCCTCCACTTT
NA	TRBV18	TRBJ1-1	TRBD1	CASSPWDSPNTEAFF	TGTGCCAGCTCACCCTGGGACAGCCCGAACACTGAAGCTTTCTTT
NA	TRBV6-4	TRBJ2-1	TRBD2	CASSVASGGYNEQFF	TGTGCCAGCAGTGTCGCTAGCGGGGGTTACAATGAGCAGTTCTTC
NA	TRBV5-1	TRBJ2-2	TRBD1	CASSKTGGRAGELFF	TGCGCCAGCAGCAAGACAGGGGGTCGGGCCGGGGAGCTGTTTTTT
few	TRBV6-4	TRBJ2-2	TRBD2	CASSGTSGSTGELFF	TGTGCCAGCAGTGGGACTAGCGGGAGCACCGGGGAGCTGTTTTTT
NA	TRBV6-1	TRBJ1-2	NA	CASSDSGLANYGYTF	TGTGCCAGCAGTGATTCGGGGTTAGCTAACTATGGCTACACCTTC
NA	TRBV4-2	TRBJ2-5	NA	CASSQGGQETQYF	TGTGCCAGCAGCCAAGGCGGACAAGAGACCCAGTACTTC
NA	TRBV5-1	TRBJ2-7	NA	CASSLWGSGHRGAYEQYF	TGCGCCAGCAGCCTGTGGGGTAGCGGTCATAGGGGCGCCTACGAGCAGTACTTC
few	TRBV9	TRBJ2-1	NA	CASSPIQRVLGYNEQFF	TGTGCCAGCAGCCCCATCCAGCGGGTCCTGGGGTACAATGAGCAGTTCTTC
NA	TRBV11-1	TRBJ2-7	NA	CASSLVGSPSFEQYF	TGTGCCAGCAGCTTAGTGGGCTCCCCTTCTTTCGAGCAGTACTTC
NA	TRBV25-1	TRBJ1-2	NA	CASLSQDSIYGYTF	TGTGCCAGCTTATCGCAGGATTCTATCTATGGCTACACCTTC